The sequence of this T cell receptor beta chain was determined in a study of T cell repertoires in cytomegalovirus infection. Study-wide context: TCR beta signatures that were public indicated CMV infection and matching HLA type. Overall study results and limits: Predominance within the ex vivo response was attributable to HLA-C-restricted CMV-specific TCR beta clonotypes. Pooled public TCR beta family frequency picked out CMV carriers with the relevant HLA.

This clonotype was observed a handful of times. Its antigen is unidentified. Germline trimming cut 0 bases from V and 8 bases from J; bases unmatched to any gene: 9. The length of the CDR3 is 16 residues. Germline V gene sequence: CDR1 LGHNA, CDR2 YNFKEQ. TCRdb passed the reads through MiXCR, listing each CDR3 protein once. The sample carries roughly 760,000 distinct CDR3 sequences, about 40% recorded once. Specimen: PBMCs. This sequence joins TRBV4-2 and TRBJ2-2; 7 bases match TRBD2. The receptor was derived from a human donor in good health (CMV status not recorded). Some clones in this sample may be carry-over from other donors' samples. DNA for the CDR3: TGTGCCAGCAGCCAAGACGGGGACCCAGCGGGGGGGGAGCTGTTTTTT. It specifies CASSQDGDPAGGELFF.